The 7 T cell receptor beta chains presented below share a single source sample, sequenced in a study of blood T cell repertoires in COVID-19. Using immunoSEQ multiplex PCR, the repertoire was profiled, and TCRdb retains in-frame clones only, with some absent. The table includes 40,000 to 55,000 clones, roughly 86% detected once. The sequencing sample was made of peripheral blood. Receptors were obtained from a human donor in a cohort sampled during active COVID-19.

By its share, this clone is medium-sized (0.01 to 0.1%). The chain employs TRBV19 and TRBJ2-7, with 10 bases that match TRBD1. V was clipped by 3 bases and J by 7 bases; unmatched bases: 9. From germline, CDR1 is LNHDA and CDR2 SQIVND (reference sequence). The CDR3 spans 15 residues. Here the CDR3 reads CASSIGGTGVEEQYF. The CDR3 DNA sequence: TGTGCCAGTAGTATCGGCGGGACAGGGGTTGAGGAGCAGTACTTC.

This clone has more than one count but fewer than ten. The chain employs TRBV6-6 and TRBJ2-3; TRBD2 matches 14 bases. The CDR3 extends over 15 amino acids. Germline CDR1 is MNHNY and CDR2 is SVGAGI (reference sequence). The trim removed 6 bases at V and 5 bases at J, leaving 4 bases unmatched. The DNA of the CDR3 is TGTGCCAGCAGAGGACTAGCGGGAGGAGGAGATACGCAGTATTTT. It yields the protein CASRGLAGGGDTQYF.

This chain joins TRBV18 and TRBJ1-4; unclear D gene. The V end lost 3 bases, the J end lost 6 bases, and 5 bases lay between the germline ends. The CDR3 sequence is 12 residues long. Germline CDR1 reads KGHSH; CDR2 reads LQKENI. For the CDR3, the DNA is TGTGCCAGCTCACCCCCTTATGAAAAACTGTTTTTT. Its translation is CASSPPYEKLFF.

The DNA for the CDR3 is TGTGCCGACTCAGTAGCGGGAGCGGGCTACGAGCAGTACTTC. Protein sequence: CADSVAGAGYEQYF. The V gene is TRBV2, the J gene TRBJ2-7; TRBD2 matches 9 bases. The CDR3 sequence is 14 residues long. With V trimmed by 11 bases and J by 3 bases, 11 bases remained unmatched. Germline CDR1 is SNHLY and CDR2 is FYNNEI.

This clone was seen once. This chain uses TRBV4-1 with TRBJ2-1, with 11 bases that match TRBD2. Germline V CDR1 and CDR2: MGHRA, YSYEKL. CDR3 size: 17 residues. The V and J ends lost 2 bases and 7 bases, in that order; junction bases with no gene match: 10. The CDR3 sequence: CASSQPLLAGGGNEQFF. Written as DNA, the CDR3 is TGCGCCAGCAGCCAACCTCTTCTAGCGGGGGGCGGTAATGAGCAGTTCTTC.

The J gene is TRBJ2-3, the V gene TRBV10-3; 9 bases agree with TRBD2. With V trimmed by 3 bases and J by 4 bases, 14 bases remained unmatched. The CDR3 is 18 residues long. Germline loops: CDR1 ENHRY, CDR2 SYGVKD. The CDR3 bases are TGTGCCATCAGTGATTTTTCATTGGCTAGCGGGAAAGCAGATACGCAGTATTTT. Its protein is CAISDFSLASGKADTQYF.

The chain joins TRBV4-2 to TRBJ2-4; TRBD1 agrees at 7 bases. Germline CDR1 LGHNA, CDR2 YNFKEQ. The CDR3 is made up of 17 amino acids. The J segment lost 0 bases and the V segment lost 0 bases, leaving 5 bases of the junction unmatched. CDR3 sequence: CASSQDGGQLAKNIQYF. The CDR3, as DNA: TGTGCCAGCAGCCAAGATGGGGGACAGCTAGCCAAAAACATTCAGTACTTC.